This record concerns one T cell receptor (beta chain) sequence. Its specificity is not known. CDR3 size: 14 residues. V was shortened by 3 bases and J by 2 bases, with 11 bases between the two germline ends. CDR1 MDHEN and CDR2 SYDVKM come from the germline V gene. This PCR relied on a set of 60 Vbeta primers and 13 Jbeta primers. TCRdb keeps only in-frame clones here, not all; method: immunoSEQ multiplex PCR. The profile shows about 160,000 clones, around 81% of them singletons. The source of the sample is a study of cytomegalovirus exposure and HLA in healthy donors. Broader study findings: The study listed roughly 160 cytomegalovirus-associated TCR beta chains. A missense DCLRE1C variant was associated with V- and J-gene trimming of TCR beta chains in a later analysis, and an independent cohort replicated the association.

V usage is TRBV28 and J usage is TRBJ2-7; TRBD2 is a possible D gene (5 bases). This receptor was obtained from a woman aged 45-60 years in good health and CMV-seronegative. Sequenced sample: PBMCs. In DNA form, the CDR3 reads TGTGCCAGCAGTTTGTCGAGCGGTACCTACGAGCAGTACTTC. This codes for CASSLSSGTYEQYF.